The next 27 T cell receptor beta chains were all read from a single sample in a study of T cells in Graves' hyperthyroidism and ophthalmopathy. It was RNA transcripts that yielded the amplified TCR beta CDR3 regions. HTBI primers drove first-round RT-PCR of the TCR CDR3. One entry per CDR3 protein, called by TCRdb with MiXCR from the multiplex PCR reads. The sample contains about 720,000 distinct CDR3 sequences, less than 20% of which appear only once. Sequencing used blood. These receptors were collected from a young man with Graves' hyperthyroidism.

The chain is built from TRBV6-5 and TRBJ2-1; D is unclear. The CDR3 runs to 15 residues. CDR1 is MNHEY and CDR2 is SVGAGI in the germline V gene. Trimming stripped 0 bases from V and 6 bases from J, with 12 bases between. This CDR3 is CASSYSIPNPNEQFF. CDR3 DNA sequence: TGTGCCAGCAGTTACTCCATACCAAACCCCAATGAGCAGTTCTTC.

CDR3 region: CSARANRGGGYTF. CDR3 coding DNA: TGCAGTGCTAGAGCCAACAGGGGAGGGGGCTACACCTTC. The chain has TRBV20-1 and TRBJ1-2, with 7 bases aligning to TRBD1. With 1 base clipped from V and 8 bases from J, the junction kept 7 bases outside the gene matches. The CDR3 consists of 13 residues. Germline CDR1 reads DFQATT; CDR2 reads SNEGSKA (reference sequence).

This clonotype was seen at least ten times. The CDR3: CASSEGQVSYEQYF. For the CDR3, the DNA is TGTGCCAGCAGTGAAGGGCAGGTCTCCTACGAGCAGTACTTC. This chain links TRBV2 with TRBJ2-7; no reliable D call. Germline lookup yields CDR1 SNHLY and CDR2 FYNNEI. V shed 1 base and J shed 0 bases, with 7 bases lying between them. The CDR3 has 14 amino acids.

This clonotype has more than one count but fewer than ten. This sequence joins TRBV28 and TRBJ1-5, with 9 bases matching TRBD1. The germline CDR1 and CDR2 sequences are MDHEN and SYDVKM. J lost 7 bases, V lost 4 bases, and 8 bases had no gene match. The CDR3 sequence is 15 residues long. The CDR3 coding sequence is TGTGCCAGCAGTTCGGGACAGGGCAATGGCCAGCCCCAGCATTTT. Amino acids: CASSSGQGNGQPQHF. Full variable domain (remainder filled in from reference TRBV28 and TRBJ1-5): DVKVTQSSRYLVKRTGEKVFLECVQDMDHENMFWYRQDPGLGLRLIYFSYDVKMKEKGDIPEGYSVSREKKERFSLILESASTNQTSMYLCASSSGQGNGQPQHFGDGTRLSIL.

This clonotype was counted many times. This sequence joins TRBV28 and TRBJ1-1; possibly TRBD1 for D (6 bases). There are 14 residues in the CDR3. Trimming removed 7 bases from V and 7 bases from J, with 19 bases in between. From germline, CDR1 is MDHEN and CDR2 SYDVKM. The CDR3, as DNA: TGTGCCAGCACCAGAATCGGGGGCGCTGATGAAGCTTTCTTT. Amino acids: CASTRIGGADEAFF.

This clonotype was observed a few times. The chain couples TRBV6-2 or TRBV6-3 to TRBJ2-7; 9 bases are a match to TRBD2. V dropped 6 bases and J dropped 2; count of bases not matched to a gene: 8. This CDR3 contains 15 residues. The germline V gene encodes CDR1 MNHEY and CDR2 SVGEGT. The DNA of the CDR3 is TGTGCCAGCAGCGGCGGCGGGAGGGCCCCCTACGAGCAGTACTTC. The encoded protein is CASSGGGRAPYEQYF.

This clonotype was found many times. The chain has TRBV2 and TRBJ2-7; D is undetermined. CDR3 length: 14 amino acids. CDR1 SNHLY and CDR2 FYNNEI come from the germline V gene. Trimming left V 7 bases short and J 5 bases short, with 18 bases between. The CDR3 sequence: CASIGPSSVDEQYF. CDR3 DNA: TGTGCCAGCATTGGACCCAGTTCCGTGGACGAGCAGTACTTC.

CDR3 bases: TGCGCCAGCAGCCGCACGACTAGCGGGGTCCCCTACGAGCAGTACTTC. This translates into CASSRTTSGVPYEQYF. This rearrangement joins TRBV4-1 to TRBJ2-7, with 11 positions matching TRBD2. Looked up from germline, CDR1 is MGHRA and CDR2 is YSYEKL. The CDR3 length is 16 residues. V lost 4 bases to trimming and J lost 2 bases; unmatched junction nucleotides: 7.

This clonotype was recorded many times. The rearrangement links TRBV12-3 or TRBV12-4 to TRBJ1-1; D may be TRBD1 (6 bases). Trimming removed 5 bases at V and 1 base at J, with 11 bases between. The CDR3 has 14 amino acids. The CDR3 here is CASSGGHSNTEAFF. The CDR3 DNA is TGTGCCAGCAGTGGGGGACACTCGAACACTGAAGCTTTCTTT.

This clonotype was recorded many times. The genes are TRBV6-1 and TRBJ2-3; D is undetermined. The CDR3 loop spans 14 amino acids. Trimming stripped 7 bases from V and 1 base from J, with 12 bases between. Germline V gives CDR1 MNHNS, CDR2 SASEGT. DNA for the CDR3: TGTGCCAGCAAGTACATAGTTCGCACAGATACGCAGTATTTT. It codes for CASKYIVRTDTQYF.

The chain has TRBV3-1 and TRBJ2-7, with a weak D call TRBD2 (5 bases). Germline V gene lookup returns CDR1 LGHDT and CDR2 YNNKEL (reference sequence). The CDR3 runs to 15 residues. V was shortened by 4 bases and J by 0 bases, with 13 bases between the two germline ends. The CDR3 DNA is TGTGCCAGCAGCCCTCAAGCGGTCCCCTCCTACGAGCAGTACTTC. This gives the protein CASSPQAVPSYEQYF.

This clonotype has a handful of counts. J is TRBJ2-7 and V is TRBV30; TRBD2 aligns across 12 bases. The CDR3 sequence is 14 residues long. Germline V gene data show CDR1 as GTSNPN and CDR2 as SVGIG (reference sequence). Losses at the gene ends were 6 bases for V and 9 bases for J; bases not matched to a gene: 12. The CDR3 sequence: CACNLAGGFDGQYF. The CDR3 bases are TGTGCCTGTAATCTAGCGGGAGGGTTCGACGGGCAGTACTTC.

V and J are TRBV27 and TRBJ1-1; 8 positions match TRBD1. J was trimmed by 11 bases and V by 7 bases; bases with no gene match: 9. The CDR3 contains 12 residues. The V gene's germline CDR1 is MNHEY and CDR2 SMNVEV (reference sequence). The chain's CDR3 is CASKAGGASAFF. The CDR3 DNA is TGTGCCAGCAAAGCAGGGGGCGCGTCGGCTTTCTTT.

Many counts were recorded for this clonotype. The V and J genes are TRBV7-2 and TRBJ2-7; TRBD1 aligns across 8 bases. The junction had 13 bases not matched to a gene; V was cut back by 5 bases and J by 4 bases. Germline CDR1 reads SGHTA; CDR2 reads FQGNSA. This CDR3 is 16 amino acids long. This CDR3 reads CASSAGQGSSAYEQYF. The CDR3 region has the DNA TGTGCCAGCAGCGCTGGACAGGGATCTAGCGCGTACGAGCAGTACTTC.

This clonotype has a handful of counts. The chain recombines TRBV6-5 with TRBJ2-7, with D perhaps TRBD2 (5 bases). V was pared by 0 bases and J by 3 bases, with 9 bases between. The CDR3 runs to 14 residues. The germline V gene has CDR1 MNHEY and CDR2 SVGAGI. DNA for the CDR3: TGTGCCAGCAGTTACTCAAGTCGGGGCTACGAGCAGTACTTC. The encoded protein is CASSYSSRGYEQYF.

The rearrangement uses TRBV29-1 and TRBJ1-1; D remains unclear. Germline V gene data show CDR1 as SQVTM and CDR2 as ANQGSEA. This CDR3 is 10 amino acids long. Trimming pared 2 bases from V and 5 bases from J, leaving 3 bases between. CDR3 bases: TGCAGCGTTGAAAGAACTGAAGCTTTCTTT. Translated: CSVERTEAFF.

Concerning this clonotype itself: The germline gene is not matched at one end of the junction; a read error may be the cause. The rearrangement links TRBV12-3 or TRBV12-4 to TRBJ1-1; D unclear. CDR3 length: 12 residues. This CDR3 is CASTRMSTEASF. The CDR3 DNA reads as TGTGCCAGCACTCGGATGAGCACTGAAGCTTCCTTT.

At least ten counts were recorded for this clonotype. The chain employs TRBV28 and TRBJ2-1, with 13 bases that match TRBD2. Germline V gene lookup returns CDR1 MDHEN and CDR2 SYDVKM. This CDR3 contains 18 residues. J gave up 8 bases and V 3 bases, and 13 bases lay outside the gene matches. The CDR3 DNA reads as TGTGCCAGCAGTTTGCAGGGGGACACTAGCGGGAGGGCCCATGAGCAGTTCTTC. The encoded protein is CASSLQGDTSGRAHEQFF.

Only a few counts were recorded for this clonotype. The V call is TRBV20-1, the J call TRBJ2-7; TRBD1 might be the D (6 bases). The CDR3 is made up of 12 amino acids. Trimming pared 6 bases from V and 5 bases from J, leaving 14 bases between. CDR1 and CDR2 (germline): DFQATT, SNEGSKA (reference sequence). For the CDR3, the DNA is TGCAGTGCCGGGACACCGAGCGACGAGCAGTACTTC. Encoded protein: CSAGTPSDEQYF.

A word on this clonotype: Given a much more abundant clone one base away, this may be a read error. This chain links TRBV12-3 or TRBV12-4 with TRBJ2-2; D is ambiguous. CDR3 length: 16 residues. V was clipped by 5 bases and J by 4 bases, with 17 bases between them. The CDR3: CASSDHRTGGTGELFF. The DNA for the CDR3 is TGTGCCAGCAGTGACCACCGGACGGGCGGCACCGGGGAGCTGTTTTTT.

This clonotype was detected many times. The chain has TRBV2 and TRBJ2-1; the match to TRBD2 covers 9 bases. This CDR3 spans 16 amino acids. CDR1 is SNHLY and CDR2 is FYNNEI in the germline V gene. With V trimmed by 2 bases and J by 0 bases, 2 bases remained unmatched. CDR3 protein: CASSEHSGSSYNEQFF. The CDR3 nucleotides read TGTGCCAGCAGTGAACATAGCGGGAGCTCCTACAATGAGCAGTTCTTC.

This clonotype came up many times. J is TRBJ1-5 and V is TRBV20-1; 7 bases agree with TRBD1. This CDR3 is 16 amino acids long. J lost 0 bases, V lost 1 base, and 6 bases had no gene match. Germline loops: CDR1 DFQATT, CDR2 SNEGSKA (reference sequence). The CDR3 bases are TGCAGTGCTAGAGGACCGGGACAGAATAGCAATCAGCCCCAGCATTTT. This encodes CSARGPGQNSNQPQHF.

This chain connects TRBV20-1 to TRBJ1-5; maybe TRBD1 (6 bases). Trimming removed 3 bases from V and 6 bases from J, with 9 bases in between. The CDR3 totals 12 residues. Germline V lookup: CDR1 DFQATT, CDR2 SNEGSKA (reference sequence). CDR3 in amino acids: CSARTGIQPQHF. DNA of the CDR3: TGCAGTGCTAGGACAGGAATTCAGCCCCAGCATTTT.

Ten or more counts support this clonotype. V and J are TRBV28 and TRBJ2-3; TRBD2 aligns across 7 bases. Trimming took 4 bases from V and 5 from J; bases not matched to a gene: 6. The CDR3 consists of 14 residues. Germline CDR1 is MDHEN and CDR2 is SYDVKM. The CDR3 loop reads CASSSGGRVDTQYF. The CDR3 DNA reads as TGTGCCAGCAGTTCCGGTGGGAGGGTAGATACGCAGTATTTT.

Many counts were recorded for this clonotype. The chain has TRBV18 and TRBJ1-1; D gene uncertain. The CDR3 loop spans 16 amino acids. Germline CDR1 reads KGHSH; CDR2 reads LQKENI. The germline V and J ends were trimmed by 2 bases and 1 base, with 14 bases remaining between them. The CDR3 reads CASSPTTRWGNTEAFF. In DNA form, the CDR3 reads TGTGCCAGCTCACCAACCACGAGGTGGGGGAACACTGAAGCTTTCTTT.

This clonotype was found a few times. The chain employs TRBV12-3 or TRBV12-4 and TRBJ1-3, with no clear D. CDR3 size: 13 residues. CDR3 nucleotide sequence: TGTGCAGGCCGTTCTATGACCGGAAACACCATATATTTT. Translation gives CAGRSMTGNTIYF.

This clonotype was picked up a small number of times. A read error is possible here, since a much larger clone lies one base away. The chain joins TRBV6-1 to TRBJ2-3, with D perhaps assigned TRBD1 or TRBD2 (5 bases each). This CDR3 is built from 15 residues. Germline CDR1 and CDR2: MNHNS and SASEGT. CDR3 region: CASSPRDPPADMQYF. The CDR3 DNA is TGTGCCAGCAGTCCCCGGGACCCTCCGGCAGATATGCAGTATTTT.